A selection of T cell receptor beta chains follows, all from one sample in a study of radiation and T cells in renal cell carcinoma. The protocol was immunoSEQ multiplex PCR, while the TCRdb copy is restricted to in-frame clones and leaves out a portion. The table records 90,000 to 100,000 clones, about 79% of them present only once. The specimen comprised blood, sampled from a patient whose treatment included radiotherapy and nephrectomy. The receptors originated from a man aged 55 to 70 with renal cell carcinoma. Each CDR3 is given with its conserved first and last residue. The D gene is left open where the match is weak. Clone size is given for some rows only: seen once, a few or many times, or a class if the clone is expanded.

>TRBV18|.|.|TRBJ2-1
CASSPLGRGNEQFF
TGTGCCAGCTCACCCCTGGGCCGTGGTAATGAGCAGTTCTTC
>TRBV7-9|.|TRBD1|TRBJ1-4
CASSSRGKGDEKLFF
TGTGCCAGCAGCTCCAGGGGGAAAGGGGATGAAAAACTGTTTTTT
>TRBV7-2|.|.|TRBJ2-3
CASSFVADTQYF
TGTGCCAGCAGCTTTGTCGCAGATACGCAGTATTTT
>TRBV13|.|.|TRBJ1-3
CASSLSGPGNTIYF
TGTGCCAGCAGCTTATCTGGGCCTGGAAACACCATATATTTT
>TRBV6-5|.|TRBD2|TRBJ2-1
CASRLTSGTYNEQFF
TGTGCCAGCAGACTCACTAGCGGGACCTACAATGAGCAGTTCTTC
>TRBV5-1|.|TRBD2|TRBJ2-1
CASRPRTSGDYNEQFF
TGCGCCAGCAGACCTCGGACTAGCGGAGATTACAATGAGCAGTTCTTC
>TRBV6-5|.|TRBD2|TRBJ2-1
CASSRGLAVYNEQFF
TGTGCCAGCAGTAGGGGACTAGCGGTTTACAATGAGCAGTTCTTC
>TRBV9|.|TRBD2|TRBJ2-1
CASSVMASGLSNEQFF
TGTGCCAGCAGCGTAATGGCTAGCGGTTTGAGTAATGAGCAGTTCTTC
>TRBV4-3|.|.|TRBJ2-6
CASSQVVTLSLGANVLTF
TGCGCCAGCAGCCAAGTGGTTACCTTGTCTCTGGGGGCCAACGTCCTGACTTTC
>TRBV4-3|.|.|TRBJ1-1
CASSQDFAIQGGEAFF
TGCGCCAGCAGCCAAGATTTCGCGATCCAAGGAGGTGAAGCTTTCTTT
>TRBV7-8|.|TRBD1|TRBJ2-7
CASSSRDSSYEQYF
TGTGCCAGCAGCTCTAGGGACAGCTCCTACGAGCAGTACTTC
>TRBV30|.|.|TRBJ1-1
CVWRPRARDTEAFF
TGTGTCTGGAGGCCCCGCGCCAGGGACACTGAAGCTTTCTTT
>TRBV15|.|.|TRBJ2-3
CATSRAGQAGTDTQYF
TGTGCCACCAGCAGAGCAGGCCAGGCAGGCACAGATACGCAGTATTTT
>TRBV19|.|TRBD1|TRBJ2-7
CASSTGVPLYEQYF
TGTGCCAGTAGCACAGGGGTCCCCCTCTACGAGCAGTACTTC
>TRBV11-2|.|.|TRBJ2-7
CASSLDDIDEQYF
TGTGCCAGCAGCTTAGATGATATCGACGAGCAGTACTTC
>TRBV18|.|.|TRBJ2-1
CASSPQTGLYNEQFF
TGTGCCAGCTCACCACAGACAGGCCTCTACAATGAGCAGTTCTTC
>TRBV5-1|.|.|TRBJ1-1
CASSLSQENTEAFF
TGCGCCAGCAGCTTGTCCCAGGAGAACACTGAAGCTTTCTTT
>TRBV6-1|.|.|TRBJ2-7
CASSEAPGGWIEQYF
TGTGCCAGCAGTGAAGCGCCCGGAGGGTGGATCGAGCAGTACTTC
>TRBV28|.|TRBD1|TRBJ1-2
CASSLGRTGPYGYTF
TGTGCCAGCAGTTTAGGTAGGACAGGGCCCTATGGCTACACCTTC
>TRBV9|.|TRBD2|TRBJ2-3
CASSVSGRKGGTDTQYF
TGTGCCAGCAGCGTTAGCGGGAGAAAAGGGGGCACAGATACGCAGTATTTT
>TRBV30|.|TRBD1|TRBJ1-1
CAWGPGQPNTEAFF
TGTGCCTGGGGCCCGGGACAGCCGAACACTGAAGCTTTCTTT
>TRBV11-2|.|.|TRBJ2-4
CASSLEQGPRLAKNIQYF
TGTGCCAGCAGCTTAGAACAGGGCCCACGGTTAGCCAAAAACATTCAGTACTTC
>TRBV6-1|.|.|TRBJ2-1
CASENVYAVEQFF
TGTGCCAGCGAGAATGTGTACGCGGTTGAGCAGTTCTTC
>TRBV27|once|.|TRBJ1-3
CASSLSAGSGNTIYF
TGTGCCAGCAGTTTATCGGCAGGCTCTGGAAACACCATATATTTT
>TRBV28|.|.|TRBJ2-2
CASSLAGGRRTGELFF
TGTGCCAGCAGTTTAGCAGGGGGGCGAAGGACCGGGGAGCTGTTTTTT
>TRBV28|.|.|TRBJ1-1
CASSPRAPPSPTEAFF
TGTGCCAGCAGTCCTAGGGCCCCCCCCTCCCCCACTGAAGCTTTCTTT
>TRBV15|.|.|TRBJ2-7
CATSRGRLTSYEQYF
TGTGCCACCAGCAGAGGGAGACTCACCTCCTACGAGCAGTACTTC
>TRBV27|.|TRBD2|TRBJ2-5
CASSAGTSGRGETQYF
TGTGCCAGCAGTGCAGGGACTAGCGGGAGAGGGGAGACCCAGTACTTC
>TRBV6-6|.|TRBD1|TRBJ1-2
CASSYAAGTGGNGYTF
TGTGCCAGCAGTTACGCCGCCGGGACAGGGGGTAATGGCTACACCTTC
>TRBV20-1|few|.|TRBJ2-7
CSAIEGREQYF
TGCAGTGCTATCGAGGGGCGCGAGCAGTACTTC
>TRBV28|.|.|TRBJ2-7
CASSTRTARSSYEQYF
TGTGCCAGCAGTACCCGGACAGCCCGAAGCTCCTACGAGCAGTACTTC
>TRBV19|few|.|TRBJ2-6
CASSSSLPGANVLTF
TGTGCCAGTAGTTCGTCGCTCCCTGGGGCCAACGTCCTGACTTTC
>TRBV27|.|.|TRBJ1-2
CASSPRSLRSLHGYTF
TGTGCCAGCAGTCCCCGCTCGCTCCGATCCCTCCATGGCTACACCTTC
>TRBV6-5|.|TRBD1|TRBJ2-7
CATTRGQGTYEQYF
TGTGCCACGACCCGGGGACAGGGGACCTACGAGCAGTACTTC
>TRBV4-2|.|TRBD2|TRBJ2-2
CASSLTSGVIAGELFF
TGTGCCAGCAGCCTCACTAGCGGGGTCATCGCCGGGGAGCTGTTTTTT
>TRBV7-2|.|.|TRBJ2-7
CASSLGWGGAYEQYF
TGTGCCAGCAGCTTAGGCTGGGGTGGGGCCTACGAGCAGTACTTC
>TRBV4-1|.|.|TRBJ1-1
CASRSDFSNTEAFF
TGCGCCAGCAGGAGCGACTTCTCGAACACTGAAGCTTTCTTT
>TRBV29-1|.|.|TRBJ2-7
CSPCGRGRICEQYF
TGCAGCCCCTGCGGCAGGGGAAGAATTTGCGAGCAGTACTTC
>TRBV4-2|.|TRBD2|TRBJ2-5
CASSHRGTLAGETQYF
TGTGCCAGCAGCCATAGAGGTACACTAGCGGGAGAGACCCAGTACTTC
>TRBV7-2|.|.|TRBJ2-7
CASSPRDFPEGQYF
TGTGCCAGCAGCCCCAGGGACTTCCCGGAAGGGCAGTACTTC
>TRBV19|.|.|TRBJ1-2
CASSIDLAGSSYGYTF
TGTGCCAGTAGTATAGATCTGGCGGGTAGTAGCTATGGCTACACCTTC
>TRBV9|.|.|TRBJ1-2
CASSVEPNLGGAGGAGYYGYTF
TGTGCCAGCAGCGTAGAGCCGAATCTGGGCGGTGCCGGGGGCGCGGGGTACTATGGCTACACCTTC
>TRBV5-1|.|TRBD1|TRBJ2-3
CASSSGTGGTDTQYF
TGCGCCAGCAGCTCGGGGACAGGGGGCACAGATACGCAGTATTTT
>TRBV18|.|.|TRBJ2-1
CASSLGPNEQFF
TGTGCCAGCTCACTAGGACCCAATGAGCAGTTCTTC
>TRBV30|.|TRBD1|TRBJ2-3
CAWSVRTGPTSTDTQYF
TGTGCCTGGAGTGTACGGACAGGGCCCACTAGCACAGATACGCAGTATTTT
>TRBV19|.|.|TRBJ2-7
CASSVSLGYEQYF
TGTGCCAGTAGCGTTTCATTGGGGTACGAGCAGTACTTC
>TRBV29-1|.|.|TRBJ2-1
CSVASYNEQFF
TGCAGCGTTGCATCCTACAATGAGCAGTTCTTC